This TCR beta chain was identified in a study of T cells in localized non-small cell lung cancer. The method was immunoSEQ multiplex PCR; TCRdb's version includes in-frame clones alone and lacks a portion of them. The sample has around 26,000 clones, 90% seen once. Of note for this clone: Antigen unknown.

Study-wide findings and caveats: Detection in adjacent lung was observed for a median about 56 of the top 100 tumor clones. Uninvolved adjacent lung showed the highest T cell clonality, exceeding tumor. A single tumor region was sequenced, leaving heterogeneity possible.

The CDR3 has 13 amino acids. V lost 5 bases, J lost 12 bases, and 14 bases lay in between. Germline values: CDR1 SGHNT, CDR2 YENEEA. This TCR was sampled from a woman aged 40 to 75 with stage I lung adenocarcinoma. The sequencing used peripheral blood, collected before any cancer treatment. The J gene is TRBJ1-6, the V gene TRBV11-3, with a tentative D call TRBD1 (6 bases). The CDR3 coding sequence is TGTGCCAGCAGCCGGACAGTGGACCAACCCCTCCACTTT. This codes for CASSRTVDQPLHF.